These T cell receptor beta chains were read from a single sample in a study of human T cells and chemical hapten exposure. TCRdb recomputed calls from the RACE reads with MiXCR, one row per CDR3 protein. This table holds tens of thousands of distinct CDR3 sequences, 10% found once. The specimen comprised whole blood, sampled in connection with sensitization to the hapten diphenylcyclopropenone (DPC). The receptors shown here come from a man aged 45-60 years with alopecia areata. Some clones in this sample may be carry-over from other donors' samples. Each CDR3 is given with its conserved first and last residue. The order of the fields is V gene, D gene, clone size, J gene, CDR3 protein, CDR3 DNA. D genes are given only for firm matches. Size values are once, few and many counts, or a class for expanded clones, and some rows have none.

v_gene: TRBV20-1
d_gene: .
abundance: few
j_gene: TRBJ1-1
CDR3aa: CSARQGYTEAFF
CDR3nt: TGCAGTGCTAGGCAGGGATACACTGAAGCTTTCTTT

v_gene: TRBV7-2
d_gene: .
abundance: many
j_gene: TRBJ1-2
CDR3aa: CASSLEGNYGYTF
CDR3nt: TGTGCCAGCAGCTTAGAGGGGAACTATGGCTACACCTTC

v_gene: TRBV6-4
d_gene: TRBD1
abundance: many
j_gene: TRBJ1-1
CDR3aa: CASSKAQGQGRDTEAFF
CDR3nt: TGTGCCAGCAGTAAGGCCCAGGGACAGGGTAGGGACACTGAAGCTTTCTTT

v_gene: TRBV2
d_gene: .
abundance: many
j_gene: TRBJ2-3
CDR3aa: CASSTGLLRDTQYF
CDR3nt: TGTGCCAGCAGTACGGGCCTTTTGAGAGATACGCAGTATTTT

v_gene: TRBV28
d_gene: .
abundance: .
j_gene: TRBJ2-1
CDR3aa: CASSLGLGEQFF
CDR3nt: TGTGCCAGCAGTCTGGGCCTGGGGGAGCAGTTCTTC

v_gene: TRBV28
d_gene: TRBD2
abundance: .
j_gene: TRBJ2-7
CDR3aa: CASSLVPSGIYSYEQYF
CDR3nt: TGTGCCAGCAGTTTAGTCCCTAGCGGAATTTATTCCTACGAGCAGTACTTC

v_gene: TRBV29-1
d_gene: TRBD2
abundance: .
j_gene: TRBJ2-2
CDR3aa: CSVLTSGSGSGELFF
CDR3nt: TGCAGCGTTTTGACTAGCGGGAGCGGATCCGGGGAGCTGTTTTTT

v_gene: TRBV20-1
d_gene: TRBD2
abundance: .
j_gene: TRBJ2-1
CDR3aa: CSASRGGAWNEQFF
CDR3nt: TGCAGTGCCTCGCGGGGGGGCGCGTGGAATGAGCAGTTCTTC

v_gene: TRBV20-1
d_gene: TRBD2
abundance: many
j_gene: TRBJ2-7
CDR3aa: CSAPAGGRAPANREQYF
CDR3nt: TGCAGTGCTCCAGCGGGCGGGAGGGCCCCCGCGAACCGCGAGCAGTACTTC

v_gene: TRBV18
d_gene: .
abundance: many
j_gene: TRBJ1-5
CDR3aa: CASSSGQHQPQHF
CDR3nt: TGTGCCAGCTCCTCAGGACAGCATCAGCCCCAGCATTTT

v_gene: TRBV2
d_gene: .
abundance: many
j_gene: TRBJ2-2
CDR3aa: CASGRTAGNTGELFF
CDR3nt: TGTGCCAGCGGCAGGACTGCAGGGAACACCGGGGAGCTGTTTTTT

v_gene: TRBV6-2/TRBV6-3
d_gene: .
abundance: few
j_gene: TRBJ2-6
CDR3aa: CASIRGQTTANVLTF
CDR3nt: TGTGCCAGCATTCGCGGACAGACAACGGCCAACGTCCTGACTTTC

v_gene: TRBV11-2
d_gene: TRBD1
abundance: many
j_gene: TRBJ1-6
CDR3aa: CASSFTGGSPLHF
CDR3nt: TGTGCCAGCAGCTTTACAGGGGGTTCACCCCTCCACTTT

v_gene: TRBV2
d_gene: .
abundance: many
j_gene: TRBJ2-1
CDR3aa: CASSEYGQGLSYNEQFF
CDR3nt: TGTGCCAGCAGTGAATACGGACAAGGCCTCTCCTACAATGAGCAGTTCTTC

v_gene: TRBV10-2
d_gene: .
abundance: many
j_gene: TRBJ2-2
CDR3aa: CASKGNTGELFF
CDR3nt: TGCGCCAGCAAAGGGAACACCGGGGAGCTGTTTTTT

v_gene: TRBV19
d_gene: .
abundance: .
j_gene: TRBJ2-2
CDR3aa: CASSIWGDTGELFF
CDR3nt: TGTGCCAGTAGTATCTGGGGGGACACCGGGGAGCTGTTTTTT

v_gene: TRBV5-1
d_gene: .
abundance: .
j_gene: TRBJ1-6
CDR3aa: CASRSTEDNSPLHF
CDR3nt: TGCGCCAGCAGATCGACCGAAGATAATTCACCCCTCCACTTT

v_gene: TRBV29-1
d_gene: .
abundance: many
j_gene: TRBJ1-1
CDR3aa: CNMGDTEAFF
CDR3nt: TGCAACATGGGGGACACTGAAGCTTTCTTT

v_gene: TRBV27
d_gene: TRBD1
abundance: many
j_gene: TRBJ1-5
CDR3aa: CASSFATGGYSNQPQHF
CDR3nt: TGTGCCAGCAGTTTCGCGACAGGGGGTTATAGCAATCAGCCCCAGCATTTT

v_gene: TRBV10-3
d_gene: .
abundance: many
j_gene: TRBJ2-1
CDR3aa: CAISGDRNNEQFF
CDR3nt: TGTGCCATCAGCGGCGACCGGAACAATGAGCAGTTCTTC

v_gene: TRBV12-3/TRBV12-4
d_gene: .
abundance: few
j_gene: TRBJ2-2
CDR3aa: CASSFEQGNTGELFF
CDR3nt: TGTGCCAGCAGTTTCGAACAGGGGAACACCGGGGAGCTGTTTTTT

v_gene: TRBV20-1
d_gene: TRBD1
abundance: many
j_gene: TRBJ1-2
CDR3aa: CGGRRDRSLFTF
CDR3nt: TGCGGAGGTCGAAGGGACAGGTCTTTGTTTACCTTC

v_gene: TRBV7-2
d_gene: .
abundance: many
j_gene: TRBJ2-7
CDR3aa: CASSLGAGNHEQYF
CDR3nt: TGTGCCAGCAGCTTAGGGGCAGGGAACCACGAGCAGTACTTC

v_gene: TRBV28
d_gene: .
abundance: few
j_gene: TRBJ2-7
CDR3aa: CASTTSIYEQYF
CDR3nt: TGTGCCAGCACAACTAGCATCTACGAGCAGTACTTC

v_gene: TRBV5-1
d_gene: TRBD1
abundance: many
j_gene: TRBJ2-5
CDR3aa: CASSLQGARETQYF
CDR3nt: TGCGCCAGCAGCTTACAGGGGGCGCGGGAGACCCAGTACTTC

v_gene: TRBV29-1
d_gene: .
abundance: .
j_gene: TRBJ2-3
CDR3aa: CGVEPQGTDTQYF
CDR3nt: TGCGGCGTTGAACCCCAGGGTACAGATACGCAGTATTTT